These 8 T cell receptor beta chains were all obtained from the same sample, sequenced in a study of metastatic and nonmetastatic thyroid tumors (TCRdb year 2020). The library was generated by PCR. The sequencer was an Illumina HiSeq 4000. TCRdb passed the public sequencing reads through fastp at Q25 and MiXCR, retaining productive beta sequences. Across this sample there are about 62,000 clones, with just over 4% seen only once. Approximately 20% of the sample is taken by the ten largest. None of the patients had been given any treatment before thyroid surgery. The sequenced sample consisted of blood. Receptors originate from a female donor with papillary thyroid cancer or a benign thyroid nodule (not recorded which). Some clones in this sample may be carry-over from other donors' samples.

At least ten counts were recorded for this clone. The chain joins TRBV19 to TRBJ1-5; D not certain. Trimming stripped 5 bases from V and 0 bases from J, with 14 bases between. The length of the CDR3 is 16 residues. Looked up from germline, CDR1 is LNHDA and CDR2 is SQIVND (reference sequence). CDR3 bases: TGTGCCAGTAGTTCCCCAGTCCCGTATAGCAATCAGCCCCAGCATTTT. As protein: CASSSPVPYSNQPQHF.

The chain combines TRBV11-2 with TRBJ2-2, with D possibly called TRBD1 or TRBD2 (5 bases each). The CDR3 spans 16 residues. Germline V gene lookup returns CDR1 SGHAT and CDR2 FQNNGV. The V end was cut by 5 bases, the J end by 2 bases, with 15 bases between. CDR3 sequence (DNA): TGTGCCAGCAGCCTCGGGACCACCGGTAACACCGGGGAGCTGTTTTTT. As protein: CASSLGTTGNTGELFF.

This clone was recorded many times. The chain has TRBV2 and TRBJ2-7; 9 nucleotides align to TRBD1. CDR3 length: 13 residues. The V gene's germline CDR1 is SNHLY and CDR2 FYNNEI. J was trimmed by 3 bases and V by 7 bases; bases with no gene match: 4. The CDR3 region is CASTQTGGYEQYF. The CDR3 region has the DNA TGTGCCAGCACTCAGACAGGGGGCTACGAGCAGTACTTC.

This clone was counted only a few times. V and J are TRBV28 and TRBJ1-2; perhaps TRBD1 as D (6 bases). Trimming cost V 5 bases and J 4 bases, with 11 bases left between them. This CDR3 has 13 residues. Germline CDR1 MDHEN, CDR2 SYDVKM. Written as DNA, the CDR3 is TGTGCCAGCAGTCCCGGGACACCCTATGGCTACACCTTC. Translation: CASSPGTPYGYTF.

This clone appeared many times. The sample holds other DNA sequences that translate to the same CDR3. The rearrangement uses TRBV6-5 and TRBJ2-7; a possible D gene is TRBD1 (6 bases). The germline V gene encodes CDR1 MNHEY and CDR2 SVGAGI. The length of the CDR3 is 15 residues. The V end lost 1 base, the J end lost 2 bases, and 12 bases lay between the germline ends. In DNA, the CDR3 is TGTGCCAGCAGTTACTTGGGGACACCTCCCTACGAGCAGTACTTC. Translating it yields CASSYLGTPPYEQYF.

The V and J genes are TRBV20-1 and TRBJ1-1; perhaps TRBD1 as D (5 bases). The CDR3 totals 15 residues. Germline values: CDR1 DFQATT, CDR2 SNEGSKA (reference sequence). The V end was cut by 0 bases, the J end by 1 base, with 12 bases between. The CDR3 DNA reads TGCAGTGCTAGAGATCTCTGGCAGGGGAACACTGAAGCTTTCTTT. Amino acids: CSARDLWQGNTEAFF.

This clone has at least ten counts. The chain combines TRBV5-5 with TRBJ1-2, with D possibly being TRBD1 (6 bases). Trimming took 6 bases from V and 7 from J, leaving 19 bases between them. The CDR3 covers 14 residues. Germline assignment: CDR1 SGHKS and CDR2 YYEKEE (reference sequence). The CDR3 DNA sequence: TGTGCCAGCATCCAACCGGGGGGCAAATTTGGCTACACCTTC. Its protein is CASIQPGGKFGYTF.

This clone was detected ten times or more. The CDR3 DNA reads as TGTGCCAGCAGCTTTAGCGGGAGTACCTACGAGCAGTACTTC. Translation gives CASSFSGSTYEQYF. The gene calls are TRBV7-6 and TRBJ2-7, with 9 bases identical to TRBD2. The CDR3 contains 14 residues. The J segment lost 2 bases and the V segment lost 3 bases, leaving 2 bases of the junction unmatched. The germline gives CDR1 SGHVS, CDR2 FNYEAQ.